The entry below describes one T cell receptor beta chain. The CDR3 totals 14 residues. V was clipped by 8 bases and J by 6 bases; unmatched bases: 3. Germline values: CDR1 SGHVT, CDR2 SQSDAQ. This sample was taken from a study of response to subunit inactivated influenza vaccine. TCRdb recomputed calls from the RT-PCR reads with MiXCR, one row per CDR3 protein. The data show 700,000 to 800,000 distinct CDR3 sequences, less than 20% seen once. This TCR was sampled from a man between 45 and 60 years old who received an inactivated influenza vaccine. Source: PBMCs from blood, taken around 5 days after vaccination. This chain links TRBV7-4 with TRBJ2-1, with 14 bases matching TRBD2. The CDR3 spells CASGTSGGPNEQFF. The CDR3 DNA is TGTGCCAGCGGGACTAGCGGGGGTCCCAATGAGCAGTTCTTC. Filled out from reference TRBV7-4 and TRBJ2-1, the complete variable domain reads GAGVSQSPRYKVAKRGRDVALRCDSISGHVTLYWYRQTLGQGSEVLTYSQSDAQRDKSGRPSGRFSAERPERSVSTLKIQRTEQGDSAVYLCASGTSGGPNEQFFGPGTRLTVL.